The clone carrying this T cell receptor beta chain was counted a few times. This entry is derived from a study of cytomegalovirus exposure and HLA in healthy donors. The primer mix had 60 Vbeta and 13 Jbeta primers. Repertoires were generated with immunoSEQ multiplex PCR, while TCRdb's copy carries only in-frame clones and drops some. This table has around 91,000 clones, 64% appearing once. CDR1 and CDR2 (germline): SGHRS, YFSETQ. This CDR3 has 15 residues. V shed 3 bases and J 5 bases; nucleotides not matched to a gene: 5. The sequence derives from a man aged 55 to 70 in good health and CMV-seronegative. This chain links TRBV5-1 with TRBJ2-2, with 9 bases fitting TRBD1. Sequencing used PBMCs. The CDR3 region has the DNA TGCGCCAGCAGCTCGCTGACAGGGGGTACCGGGGAGCTGTTTTTT. Protein: CASSSLTGGTGELFF.